Sequencing of this T cell receptor beta chain was carried out in a study of blood T cell repertoires in COVID-19. For the study at large: Acute and convalescent COVID-19 specimens originated in the United States, Italy and Spain. PBMCs, B-cell-depleted T cells, or T cells provided the cDNA or gDNA that made up the material.

This clone has a handful of counts. In the source study's methods: Estimation of nucleated cell counts was performed using reference gene primer amplification. This table comes from immunoSEQ multiplex PCR, and its TCRdb copy is limited to in-frame clones, with some not included. V, J and clone size reflect that table, while D and trimming were determined from the DNA. The sample consists of a few hundred thousand clones, around 90% of them appearing once. V was pared by 4 bases and J by 4 bases, with 4 bases of the junction left unmatched. Germline CDR1 and CDR2: LGHDT and YNNKEL (reference sequence). This CDR3 has 14 residues.

Sequencing input: peripheral blood. The V and J genes are TRBV3-1 (or the pseudogene TRBV3-2) and TRBJ1-5; the match to TRBD1 covers 7 bases. This clonotype was sampled from a woman in her 40s who had recovered from COVID-19. The CDR3 nucleotides are TGTGCCAGCAGCCGGGGACAGTCGAATCAGCCCCAGCATTTT. It specifies CASSRGQSNQPQHF.